In this sample, the clone carrying this T cell receptor (beta chain) turned up many times. This sample was taken from a study of T-cell reconstitution after alpha-beta-depleted transplantation in children. Germline assignment: CDR1 SGHKS and CDR2 YYEKEE (reference sequence). There are 14 residues in the CDR3. V was trimmed by 4 bases and J by 5 bases, leaving 15 bases between them. The TCRbeta library incorporated unique molecular identifiers. Each CDR3 protein is one row after TCRdb ran MiXCR on the PCR reads. The repertoire holds a few hundred thousand distinct CDR3 sequences, with 7.5% to 10% as singletons.

The sequencing here drew on PBMCs from the stem cell graft donor, taken from the stem cell graft. J is TRBJ1-1 and V is TRBV5-5; D is possibly TRBD1 (6 bases). This receptor was taken from a human donor who donated a stem cell graft to a child with SCID. CDR3 loop: CASSLETGLTEAFF. The CDR3 region has the DNA TGTGCCAGCAGCCTGGAGACAGGTCTAACTGAAGCTTTCTTT.